The clone carrying this TCR beta chain was seen only a few times. Its target is not known. Making TCR cDNA involved 5'RACE template switching, which added UMIs and a universal primer site. TCRdb passed the 5' RACE reads through MiXCR, listing each CDR3 protein once. The repertoire holds about 210,000 distinct CDR3 sequences, roughly 6.3% seen once, with more than 1% in the top ten. CDR3 length: 16 residues. Germline values: CDR1 MNHEY, CDR2 SVGAGI. Trimming removed 0 bases at V and 2 bases at J, with 11 bases between. The sample is drawn from a study of T cells after yellow fever vaccination. Background on the study: Low-cell-number fractions underwent preparation using SMART-Seq v4 Ultra Low Input.

Study-level results: Subsequent booster samples again held most clones from primary vaccination (96% CD4, roughly 88% CD8).

The starting material was CD4+ T cells sorted from PBMCs, obtained on the day of the yellow fever booster vaccination. The source of this sequence is a man aged 30 to 39 who received the YFV17D yellow fever vaccine. The genes are TRBV6-5 and TRBJ1-5; the D gene is possibly TRBD1 (5 bases). This chain's CDR3 is CASSYSGALGNQPQHF. The CDR3 DNA is TGTGCCAGCAGTTACTCAGGGGCGCTTGGCAATCAGCCCCAGCATTTT.